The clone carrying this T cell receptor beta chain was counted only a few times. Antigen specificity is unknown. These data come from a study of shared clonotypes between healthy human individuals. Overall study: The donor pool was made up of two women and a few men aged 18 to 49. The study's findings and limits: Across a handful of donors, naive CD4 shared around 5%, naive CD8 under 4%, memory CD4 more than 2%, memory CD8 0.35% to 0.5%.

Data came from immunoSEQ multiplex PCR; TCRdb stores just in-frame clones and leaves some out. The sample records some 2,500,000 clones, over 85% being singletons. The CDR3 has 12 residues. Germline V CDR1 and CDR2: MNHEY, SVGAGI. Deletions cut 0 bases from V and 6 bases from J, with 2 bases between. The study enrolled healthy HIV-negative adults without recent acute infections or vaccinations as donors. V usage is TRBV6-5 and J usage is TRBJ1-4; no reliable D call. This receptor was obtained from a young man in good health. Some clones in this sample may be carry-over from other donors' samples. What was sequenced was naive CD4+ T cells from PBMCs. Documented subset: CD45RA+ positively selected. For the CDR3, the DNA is TGTGCCAGCAGTTACTCGGATGAAAAACTGTTTTTT. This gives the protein CASSYSDEKLFF.